One T cell receptor beta chain is described in this entry. The target antigen is unknown. The data derive from a study of cytomegalovirus exposure and HLA in healthy donors. Looking at the study overall: An earlier analysis found roughly 110 million unique TCR beta sequences from around 180 million T cells. Whole-study results and caveats: Trimming of TCR beta V- and J-genes showed a link, identified in a later analysis, to a missense DCLRE1C variant.

PCR amplification relied on 60 Vbeta primers (plus 13 Jbeta primers). Here immunoSEQ multiplex PCR was the method, and the copy in TCRdb shows in-frame clones only, minus some. The sample records about 150,000 clones, 80% being singletons. The receptor was derived from a woman aged 40 to 50 in good health and CMV-seropositive. Specimen: PBMCs.

The CDR3 nucleotides are TGTGCCAGCAGTTCCCCTAGCGGTAGCTCCTACAATGAGCAGTTCTTC. This translates into CASSSPSGSSYNEQFF. J is TRBJ2-1 and V is TRBV27; 7 bases match TRBD2. CDR1 MNHEY and CDR2 SMNVEV come from the germline V gene (reference sequence). Trimming took 4 bases from V and 0 from J; bases not matched to a gene: 6. The CDR3 runs 16 residues.